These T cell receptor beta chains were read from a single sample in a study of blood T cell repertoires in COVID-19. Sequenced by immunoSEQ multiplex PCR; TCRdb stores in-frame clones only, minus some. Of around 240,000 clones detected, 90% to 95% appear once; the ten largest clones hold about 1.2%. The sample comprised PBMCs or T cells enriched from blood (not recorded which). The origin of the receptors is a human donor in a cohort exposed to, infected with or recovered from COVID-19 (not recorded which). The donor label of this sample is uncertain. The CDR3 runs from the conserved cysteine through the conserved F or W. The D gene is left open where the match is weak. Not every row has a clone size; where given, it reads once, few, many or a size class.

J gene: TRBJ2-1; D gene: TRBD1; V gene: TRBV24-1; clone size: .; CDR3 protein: CATSDIGQGYDEQFF; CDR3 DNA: TGTGCCACCAGTGATATTGGACAGGGTTACGATGAGCAGTTCTTC
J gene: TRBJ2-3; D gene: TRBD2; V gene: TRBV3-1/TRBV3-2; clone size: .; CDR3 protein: CASSHTGLAGPGGDTQYF; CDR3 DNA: TGTGCCAGCAGCCATACGGGACTAGCGGGCCCCGGGGGAGATACGCAGTATTTT
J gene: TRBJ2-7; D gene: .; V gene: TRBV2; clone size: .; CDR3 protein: CASSVSTVSYEQYF; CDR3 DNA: TGTGCCAGCAGTGTCTCGACTGTTTCCTACGAGCAGTACTTC
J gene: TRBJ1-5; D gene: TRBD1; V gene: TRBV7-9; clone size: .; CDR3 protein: CASSTRGRPQHF; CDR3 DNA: TGTGCCAGCAGCACCAGGGGGAGACCCCAGCATTTT
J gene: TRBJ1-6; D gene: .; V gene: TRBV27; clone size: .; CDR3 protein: CASSSFGEKNSPLHF; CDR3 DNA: TGTGCCAGCAGTTCCTTCGGGGAAAAGAATTCACCCCTCCACTTT
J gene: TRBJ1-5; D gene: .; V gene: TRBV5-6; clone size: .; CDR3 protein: CASSYSPVGQPQHF; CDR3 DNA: TGTGCCAGCAGCTATTCGCCGGTCGGTCAGCCCCAGCATTTT
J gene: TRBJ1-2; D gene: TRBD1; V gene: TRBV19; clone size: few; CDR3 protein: CASSLPAGTGNGYTF; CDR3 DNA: TGTGCCAGTAGTCTCCCCGCCGGGACAGGGAATGGCTACACCTTC
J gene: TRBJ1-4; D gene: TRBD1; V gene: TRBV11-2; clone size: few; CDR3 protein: CASSRDRGNEKLFF; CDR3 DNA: TGTGCCAGCAGCCGGGACAGGGGCAATGAAAAACTGTTTTTT
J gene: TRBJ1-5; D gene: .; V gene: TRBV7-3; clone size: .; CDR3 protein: CASSLGRSNKIRSNQPQHF; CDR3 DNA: TGTGCCAGCAGCTTAGGAAGGAGTAACAAGATACGCAGCAATCAGCCCCAGCATTTT
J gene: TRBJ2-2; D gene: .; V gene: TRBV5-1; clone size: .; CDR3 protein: CASSSLGGDINTGELFF; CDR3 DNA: TGCGCCAGCAGCTCCCTGGGGGGAGACATTAACACCGGGGAGCTGTTTTTT
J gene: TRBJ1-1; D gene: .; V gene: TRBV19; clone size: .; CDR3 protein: CASSIGSRNTEAFF; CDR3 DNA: TGTGCCAGTAGTATCGGGTCTCGGAACACTGAAGCTTTCTTT
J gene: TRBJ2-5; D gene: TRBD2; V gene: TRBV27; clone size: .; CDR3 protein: CASSPVLAGGGKTQYF; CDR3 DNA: TGTGCCAGCAGTCCCGTACTAGCGGGGGGGGGTAAGACCCAGTACTTC
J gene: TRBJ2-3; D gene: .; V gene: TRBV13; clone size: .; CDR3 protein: CASSSPTGEDTDTQYF; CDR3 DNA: TGTGCCAGCAGCTCCCCGACCGGAGAGGACACAGATACGCAGTATTTT
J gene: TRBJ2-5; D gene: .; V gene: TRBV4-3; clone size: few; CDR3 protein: CASSQEGSTGWRETQYF; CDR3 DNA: TGCGCCAGCAGCCAAGAAGGAAGTACAGGGTGGCGAGAGACCCAGTACTTC
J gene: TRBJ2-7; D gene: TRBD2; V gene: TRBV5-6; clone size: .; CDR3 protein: CASSPSGAPYEQYF; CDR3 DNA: TGTGCCAGCAGTCCTAGCGGGGCACCCTACGAGCAGTACTTC
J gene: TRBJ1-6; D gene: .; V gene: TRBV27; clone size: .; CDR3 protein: CASSRTFYNSPLHF; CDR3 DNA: TGTGCCAGCAGCCGGACATTCTATAATTCACCCCTCCACTTT
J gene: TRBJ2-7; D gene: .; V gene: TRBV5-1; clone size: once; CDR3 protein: CASSSQGTLSYEQYF; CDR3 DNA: TGCGCCAGCAGCTCGCAGGGTACCCTGTCCTACGAGCAGTACTTC
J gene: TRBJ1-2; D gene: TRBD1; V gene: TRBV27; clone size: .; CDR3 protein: CASSQGQGGGYTF; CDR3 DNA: TGTGCCAGCAGTCAGGGACAGGGGGGTGGCTACACCTTC
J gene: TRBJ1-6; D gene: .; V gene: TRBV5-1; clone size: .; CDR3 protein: CASSLGGNSPLHF; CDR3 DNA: TGCGCCAGCAGCTTGGGAGGGAATTCACCCCTCCACTTT
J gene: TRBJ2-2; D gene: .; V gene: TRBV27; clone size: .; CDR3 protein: CASSLRGTGELFF; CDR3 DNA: TGTGCCAGCAGTTTAAGAGGGACCGGGGAGCTGTTTTTT
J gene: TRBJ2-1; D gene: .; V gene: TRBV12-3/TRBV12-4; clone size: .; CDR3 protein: CASSLYGEQFF; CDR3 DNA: TGTGCCAGCAGTTTGTACGGTGAGCAGTTCTTC
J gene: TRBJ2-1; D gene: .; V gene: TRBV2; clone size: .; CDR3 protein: CASRTGVHNEQFF; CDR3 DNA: TGTGCCAGCAGGACAGGTGTCCACAATGAGCAGTTCTTC
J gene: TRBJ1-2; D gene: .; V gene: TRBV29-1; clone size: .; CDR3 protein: CSVELQGWGYTF; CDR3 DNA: TGCAGCGTTGAATTGCAGGGCTGGGGCTACACCTTC
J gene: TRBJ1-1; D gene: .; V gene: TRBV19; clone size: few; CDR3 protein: CASNHRAGENVNTEAFF; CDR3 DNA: TGTGCCAGCAATCACAGGGCTGGGGAGAATGTGAACACTGAAGCTTTCTTT
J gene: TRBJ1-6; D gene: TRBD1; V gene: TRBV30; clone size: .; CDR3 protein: CAWSVSGTVASPLHF; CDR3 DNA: TGTGCCTGGAGTGTTTCCGGGACAGTCGCCTCACCCCTCCACTTT
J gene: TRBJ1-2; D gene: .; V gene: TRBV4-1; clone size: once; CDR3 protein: CASSPRHGPGKGFGYTF; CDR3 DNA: TGCGCCAGCAGCCCCCGGCACGGGCCAGGGAAGGGCTTCGGCTACACCTTC
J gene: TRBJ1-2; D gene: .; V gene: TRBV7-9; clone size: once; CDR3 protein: CASSSTFYGYTF; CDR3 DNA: TGTGCCAGCAGCTCGACTTTCTATGGCTACACCTTC
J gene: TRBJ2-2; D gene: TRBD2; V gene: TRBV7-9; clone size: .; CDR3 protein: CASSWSGTTGELFF; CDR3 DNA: TGTGCCAGCAGCTGGAGCGGGACCACCGGGGAGCTGTTTTTT
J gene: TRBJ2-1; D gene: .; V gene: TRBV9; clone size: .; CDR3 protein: CASSPWTDSYNEQFF; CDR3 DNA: TGTGCCAGCAGCCCTTGGACAGACTCCTACAATGAGCAGTTCTTC
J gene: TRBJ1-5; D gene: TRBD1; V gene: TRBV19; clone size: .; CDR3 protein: CASSSRDRVVWGQPQHF; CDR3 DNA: TGTGCCAGTAGTAGCCGGGACAGGGTAGTATGGGGTCAGCCCCAGCATTTT
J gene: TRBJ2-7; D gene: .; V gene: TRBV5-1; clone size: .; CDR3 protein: CASSLDPGEQYF; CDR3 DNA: TGCGCCAGCAGCTTGGACCCAGGGGAGCAGTACTTC
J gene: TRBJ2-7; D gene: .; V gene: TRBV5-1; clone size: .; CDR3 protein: CASSFSGGHEQYF; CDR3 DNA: TGCGCCAGCAGCTTTTCGGGGGGCCACGAGCAGTACTTC
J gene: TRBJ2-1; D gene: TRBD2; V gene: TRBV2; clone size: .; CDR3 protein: CASRVGLAGARFF; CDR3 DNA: TGTGCCAGCAGGGTGGGACTAGCGGGGGCGCGGTTCTTC
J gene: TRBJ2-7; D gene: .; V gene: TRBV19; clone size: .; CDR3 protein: CASSVGQRFSYEQYF; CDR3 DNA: TGTGCCAGTAGTGTAGGACAGCGTTTCTCCTACGAGCAGTACTTC
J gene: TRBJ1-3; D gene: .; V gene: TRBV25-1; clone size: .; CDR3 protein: CASSAGIGNTIYF; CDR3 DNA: TGTGCCAGCAGTGCGGGGATCGGGAACACCATATATTTT
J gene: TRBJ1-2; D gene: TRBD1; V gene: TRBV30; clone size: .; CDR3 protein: CAWTGVGGNYGYTF; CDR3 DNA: TGTGCCTGGACGGGCGTAGGGGGCAACTATGGCTACACCTTC
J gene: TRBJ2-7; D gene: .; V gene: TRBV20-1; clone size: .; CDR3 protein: CSASWPGNLYEQYF; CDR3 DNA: TGCAGTGCTAGTTGGCCAGGGAACCTCTACGAGCAGTACTTC
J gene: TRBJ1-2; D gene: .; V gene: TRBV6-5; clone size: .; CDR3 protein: CASSSTVPNYGYTF; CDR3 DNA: TGTGCCAGCAGTTCGACAGTTCCCAACTATGGCTACACCTTC
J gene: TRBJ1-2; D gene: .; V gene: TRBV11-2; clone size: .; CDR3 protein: CASSLGQQNYGYTF; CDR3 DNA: TGTGCCAGCAGCCTAGGACAGCAGAACTATGGCTACACCTTC
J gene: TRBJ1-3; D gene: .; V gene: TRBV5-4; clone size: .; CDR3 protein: CASSGGRDLAGNTIYF; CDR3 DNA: TGTGCCAGCAGCGGCGGGAGGGATTTGGCTGGAAACACCATATATTTT
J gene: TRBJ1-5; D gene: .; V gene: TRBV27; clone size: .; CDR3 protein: CASSLSGGNQPQHF; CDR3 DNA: TGTGCCAGCAGTTTATCAGGGGGCAATCAGCCCCAGCATTTT
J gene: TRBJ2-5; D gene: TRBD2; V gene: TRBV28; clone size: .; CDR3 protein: CASGGAEETQYF; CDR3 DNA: TGTGCTTCGGGGGGGGCGGAAGAGACCCAGTACTTC
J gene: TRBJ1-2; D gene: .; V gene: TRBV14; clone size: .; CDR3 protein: CASSSQGWGYGYTF; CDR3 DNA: TGTGCCAGCAGTTCACAGGGCTGGGGCTATGGCTACACCTTC
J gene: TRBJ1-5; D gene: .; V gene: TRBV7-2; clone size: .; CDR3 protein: CASSIFESQPQHF; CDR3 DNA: TGTGCCAGCAGCATCTTCGAGTCCCAGCCCCAGCATTTT
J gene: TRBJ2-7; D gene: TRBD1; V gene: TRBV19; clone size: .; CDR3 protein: CASSIRPTGGPYEQYF; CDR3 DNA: TGTGCCAGTAGTATACGCCCCACAGGGGGACCATACGAGCAGTACTTC
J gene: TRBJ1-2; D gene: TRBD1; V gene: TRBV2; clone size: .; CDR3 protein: CASRDTGAPDYGYTF; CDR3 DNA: TGTGCCAGCAGGGACACAGGGGCCCCGGACTATGGCTACACCTTC
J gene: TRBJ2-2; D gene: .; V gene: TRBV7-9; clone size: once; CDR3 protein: CASSPSTGNTGELFF; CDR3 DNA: TGTGCCAGCAGCCCGAGCACAGGGAACACCGGGGAGCTGTTTTTT
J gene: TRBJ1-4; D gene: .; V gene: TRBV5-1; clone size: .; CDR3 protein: CASSLAAGDQGEKLFF; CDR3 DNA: TGCGCCAGCAGCTTGGCTGCGGGGGACCAAGGGGAAAAACTGTTTTTT
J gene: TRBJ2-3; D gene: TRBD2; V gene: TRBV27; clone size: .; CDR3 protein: CASSSRTRLDTQYF; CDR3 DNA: TGTGCCAGCAGTTCCCGGACTAGATTAGATACGCAGTATTTT
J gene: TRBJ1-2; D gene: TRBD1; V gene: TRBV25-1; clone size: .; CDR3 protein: CASSTSAQGAYGGYTF; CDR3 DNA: TGTGCCAGCAGTACATCCGCCCAGGGGGCGTATGGTGGCTACACCTTC
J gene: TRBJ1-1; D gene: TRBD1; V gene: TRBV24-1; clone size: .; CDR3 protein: CATSDRDRPNTEAFF; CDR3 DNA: TGTGCCACCAGTGACCGGGACAGGCCCAACACTGAAGCTTTCTTT
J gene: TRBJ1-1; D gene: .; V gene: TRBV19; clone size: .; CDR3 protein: CASSTARNAEAFF; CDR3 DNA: TGTGCCAGTAGTACCGCCAGAAACGCTGAAGCTTTCTTT
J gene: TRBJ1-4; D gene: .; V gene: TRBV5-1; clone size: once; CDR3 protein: CASSLAGESDEKLFF; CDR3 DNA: TGCGCCAGCAGCTTGGCAGGGGAGAGTGATGAAAAACTGTTTTTT